A single sample is the source of the 31 T cell receptor beta chains below, sequenced in a study of OX40 agonist ivuxolimab in advanced cancers. TCRdb keeps only in-frame clones here, not all; method: immunoSEQ multiplex PCR. Of 85,000 to 100,000 clones listed, approximately 85% were seen once; the top ten hold 0.2% to 0.25%. The specimen comprised CD4+ or CD8+ T cells sorted from blood, sampled in a trial of the OX40 agonist ivuxolimab. The receptor set was obtained from an adult with an advanced solid tumor such as melanoma, head and neck, liver or kidney cancer.

The J gene is TRBJ2-3, the V gene TRBV5-4, with 13 bases aligning to TRBD2. The CDR3 runs to 16 residues. The V gene end was trimmed by 2 bases and the J gene end by 1 base; junction bases not matched to a gene: 1. CDR1 SGHNT and CDR2 YYREEE come from the germline V gene (reference sequence). CDR3 loop: CASSLGTSGGTDTQYF. CDR3 coding DNA: TGTGCCAGCAGCTTAGGGACTAGCGGGGGCACAGATACGCAGTATTTT.

This rearrangement joins TRBV28 to TRBJ1-1; TRBD1 is a possible D gene (6 bases). The V end was cut by 6 bases, the J end by 10 bases, with 21 bases between. Looked up from germline, CDR1 is MDHEN and CDR2 is SYDVKM. The CDR3 has 14 amino acids. CDR3 amino acids: CASSRALGHRVAFF. CDR3 DNA sequence: TGTGCCAGCAGCCGAGCCCTGGGACATAGGGTAGCTTTCTTT.

V and J are TRBV27 and TRBJ2-5; TRBD2 aligns across 7 bases. Germline V lookup: CDR1 MNHEY, CDR2 SMNVEV (reference sequence). The V gene end was trimmed by 1 base and the J gene end by 3 bases; junction bases not matched to a gene: 5. The CDR3 runs to 15 residues. The CDR3 DNA reads TGTGCCAGCAGTTTATTGGTTGGGGGGGAAGAGACCCAGTACTTC. Encoded protein: CASSLLVGGEETQYF.

V is TRBV30 and J is TRBJ2-2; D is ambiguous. V was trimmed by 3 bases and J by 0 bases, leaving 5 bases between them. This CDR3 is 13 amino acids long. CDR1 is GTSNPN and CDR2 is SVGIG in the germline V gene (reference sequence). The CDR3: CAWRGSNTGELFF. CDR3 bases: TGTGCCTGGAGAGGGTCGAACACCGGGGAGCTGTTTTTT. The whole variable domain, filled in from reference TRBV30 and TRBJ2-2, reads SQTIHQWPATLVQPVGSPLSLECTVEGTSNPNLYWYRQAAGRGLQLLFYSVGIGQISSEVPQNLSASRPQDRQFILSSKKLLLSDSGFYLCAWRGSNTGELFFGEGSRLTVL.

V is TRBV10-3 and J is TRBJ2-3, with 13 bases matching TRBD2. The CDR3 runs 19 residues. V lost 6 bases to trimming and J lost 4 bases; unmatched junction nucleotides: 16. Per the germline V gene, CDR1 is ENHRY and CDR2 is SYGVKD. In DNA, the CDR3 is TGTGCCATCAGGGGCTCACTCGGGCCACTAGCGGGAGGGGCAGATACGCAGTATTTT. Its translation: CAIRGSLGPLAGGADTQYF.

V usage is TRBV5-1 and J usage is TRBJ2-1; D might be TRBD2 (6 bases). The CDR3 totals 14 residues. V was shortened by 0 bases and J by 4 bases, with 8 bases between the two germline ends. Germline CDR1 SGHRS, CDR2 YFSETQ. CDR3 nucleotides: TGCGCCAGCAGCTTGGGGGAGGCATACAATGAGCAGTTCTTC. Translating it yields CASSLGEAYNEQFF.

This clone showed up just once. Germline and junction disagree at one end, which may indicate a read error. The chain uses TRBV7-7 and TRBJ2-7, with a possible D match to TRBD1 (6 bases). CDR1 SSHAT and CDR2 FNYEAQ come from the germline V gene (reference sequence). There are 14 residues in the CDR3. The CDR3 loop is CASSLDRSSYEQYF. In DNA form, the CDR3 reads TGTGCTAGCAGCTTAGACAGGAGCTCCTACGAGCAGTACTTC.

V gene TRBV5-5 combines with J gene TRBJ1-1; D is ambiguous. The CDR3 spans 12 residues. The V gene's germline CDR1 is SGHKS and CDR2 YYEKEE (reference sequence). V was clipped by 4 bases and J by 5 bases, with 9 bases between them. CDR3 protein: CASSDDWTEAFF. The CDR3 nucleotides read TGTGCCAGCAGCGATGACTGGACTGAAGCTTTCTTT.

This chain links TRBV10-1 with TRBJ1-5, with D uncertain. Trimming left V 3 bases short and J 2 bases short, with 14 bases between. CDR1 is WNHNN, CDR2 SYGVQD, per germline (reference sequence). This CDR3 is built from 16 residues. CDR3 DNA sequence: TGCGCCAGCAGTGAAGTAGGGATTATAGGCAATCAGCCCCAGCATTTT. The encoded protein is CASSEVGIIGNQPQHF.

This clone appeared once. This chain connects TRBV28 to TRBJ2-2, with 10 nucleotides matching TRBD1. Germline values: CDR1 MDHEN, CDR2 SYDVKM. The length of the CDR3 is 18 residues. The V and J ends lost 7 bases and 4 bases, in that order; junction bases with no gene match: 15. The CDR3 loop reads CASTSPAEGQGVTGELFF. CDR3 nucleotide sequence: TGTGCCAGCACCTCCCCGGCGGAAGGACAGGGGGTCACCGGGGAGCTGTTTTTT.

This clone was detected a few times. This chain connects TRBV7-2 to TRBJ2-2, with TRBD1 matching over 8 bases. Germline trimming cut 5 bases from V and 4 bases from J; bases unmatched to any gene: 6. The CDR3 consists of 15 residues. The germline CDR1 and CDR2 sequences are SGHTA and FQGNSA. DNA for the CDR3: TGTGCCAGCAGCAACACAGGGGGTACCACCGGGGAGCTGTTTTTT. It is translated as CASSNTGGTTGELFF.

This chain links TRBV2 with TRBJ2-5, with 12 bases identical to TRBD2. In germline, CDR1 is SNHLY, CDR2 FYNNEI. J lost 5 bases, V lost 6 bases, and 7 bases had no gene match. There are 15 residues in the CDR3. CDR3 nucleotides: TGTGCCAGCAGGGAACTAGCGGGGGGCGGGGAGACCCAGTACTTC. Protein sequence: CASRELAGGGETQYF.

This clone occurred a few times. This CDR3 reads CASSTPGQGSGYGYTF. The CDR3 nucleotides read TGTGCCAGTAGTACGCCGGGACAGGGGTCGGGCTATGGCTACACCTTC. V usage is TRBV19 and J usage is TRBJ1-2, with TRBD1 identical over 10 bases. The germline V gene has CDR1 LNHDA and CDR2 SQIVND (reference sequence). There are 16 residues in the CDR3. The V gene end was trimmed by 4 bases and the J gene end by 4 bases; junction bases not matched to a gene: 9. The full variable domain, completed using reference TRBV19 and TRBJ1-2, is DGGITQSPKYLFRKEGQNVTLSCEQNLNHDAMYWYRQDPGQGLRLIYYSQIVNDFQKGDIAEGYSVSREKKESFPLTVTSAQKNPTAFYLCASSTPGQGSGYGYTFGSGTRLTVV.

The chain has TRBV7-3 and TRBJ2-3; tentatively, D is TRBD2 (6 bases). V was trimmed by 5 bases and J by 6 bases, leaving 15 bases between them. CDR1 is SGHTA and CDR2 is FQGTGA in the germline V gene. The CDR3 covers 14 residues. The DNA of the CDR3 is TGTGCCAGCAGCCCCCTTGGAGGGTACGATACGCAGTATTTT. As protein: CASSPLGGYDTQYF.

The chain uses TRBV6-5 and TRBJ2-3, with 10 bases aligning to TRBD2. This CDR3 has 15 amino acids. Per germline, CDR1 MNHEY and CDR2 SVGAGI. With 6 bases clipped from V and 0 bases from J, the junction kept 3 bases outside the gene matches. This CDR3 is CASSQRGGSTDTQYF. CDR3 in DNA: TGTGCCAGCAGCCAGCGGGGGGGAAGCACAGATACGCAGTATTTT.

V usage is TRBV4-2 and J usage is TRBJ2-7; D is undetermined. With 0 bases removed from V and 0 bases from J, the gap between germline ends came to 12 bases. Germline loops: CDR1 LGHNA, CDR2 YNFKEQ. This CDR3 comprises 16 residues. The CDR3 is CASSQDLLSSSYEQYF. The CDR3, as DNA: TGTGCCAGCAGCCAAGATCTCCTGTCGAGCTCCTACGAGCAGTACTTC.

The CDR3 here is CASSEGQTYEQYF. The CDR3 coding sequence is TGTGCCAGCTCAGAGGGACAAACCTACGAGCAGTACTTC. This chain uses TRBV18 with TRBJ2-7, with a tentative D call TRBD1 (6 bases). The CDR3 contains 13 residues. V was cut by 5 bases and J by 2 bases, with 10 bases left in between. Germline CDR1 and CDR2: KGHSH and LQKENI.

This clone was seen more than once but under ten times. The chain carries TRBV27 and TRBJ1-6, with D possibly matching TRBD1 (6 bases). This CDR3 is built from 13 residues. In germline, CDR1 is MNHEY, CDR2 SMNVEV (reference sequence). V gave up 5 bases and J gave up 10 bases, with 12 bases separating them. As DNA, the CDR3 is TGTGCCAGCAGTCCAACAGGGATCTCACCCCTCCACTTT. Translated, it gives CASSPTGISPLHF.

This clone was detected only a few times. The chain uses TRBV28 and TRBJ2-1, with 9 nucleotides matching TRBD1. The V gene's germline CDR1 is MDHEN and CDR2 SYDVKM. The ends lost 4 bases at V and 9 bases at J; junction bases unmatched: 13. This CDR3 region has 16 residues. The DNA of the CDR3 is TGTGCCAGCAGTTCCCCGGTAGGACAGGGGAAAAGTGAGCAGTTCTTC. This translates into CASSSPVGQGKSEQFF.

V usage is TRBV7-6 and J usage is TRBJ1-5, with 9 bases identical to TRBD1. This CDR3 spans 15 amino acids. Germline values: CDR1 SGHVS, CDR2 FNYEAQ. V gave up 5 bases and J gave up 3 bases; unmatched junction bases: 5. In DNA, the CDR3 is TGTGCCAGCAGCCGGGACAGGGCGCCCAATCAGCCCCAGCATTTT. Amino acid sequence: CASSRDRAPNQPQHF.

V and J are TRBV6-4 and TRBJ1-2; 7 positions match TRBD1. Unmatched junction bases numbered 6, after V lost 2 bases and J lost 3 bases. The CDR3 is 15 residues long. The germline CDR1 and CDR2 sequences are MRHNA and SNTAGT. CDR3 protein: CASSDQGGSHYGYTF. The CDR3 region has the DNA TGTGCCAGCAGTGACCAAGGGGGCAGTCACTATGGCTACACCTTC.

The V gene is TRBV7-9, the J gene TRBJ2-3; D not certain. Trimming took 4 bases from V and 4 from J, leaving 18 bases between them. The CDR3 totals 16 residues. Per the germline V gene, CDR1 is SEHNR and CDR2 is FQNEAQ (reference sequence). CDR3 sequence: CASSSRTPSMPDTQYF. As DNA, the CDR3 is TGTGCCAGCAGCTCCCGGACCCCCAGTATGCCAGATACGCAGTATTTT.

The DNA for the CDR3 is TGCAGCGTTGACGGACAGGGCACTAGCGGTGGCTACACCTTC. It specifies CSVDGQGTSGGYTF. This rearrangement joins TRBV29-1 to TRBJ1-2; 8 nucleotides match TRBD1. The CDR3 is 14 amino acids. Trimming at V came to 3 bases and at J to 7 bases, leaving 10 bases not matched to a gene. The germline V gene has CDR1 SQVTM and CDR2 ANQGSEA.

The rearrangement uses TRBV11-2 and TRBJ2-7; D uncertain. Germline CDR1 is SGHAT and CDR2 is FQNNGV. V was clipped by 4 bases and J by 3 bases, with 4 bases between them. The CDR3 runs 11 residues. The CDR3 DNA reads TGTGCCAGCAGCTCCTACTACGAGCAGTACTTC. Translation: CASSSYYEQYF.

This chain links TRBV7-9 with TRBJ1-2, with D possibly being TRBD1 (6 bases). Germline values: CDR1 SEHNR, CDR2 FQNEAQ (reference sequence). The length of the CDR3 is 14 residues. The ends were cut back, 1 base at V and 4 bases at J, with 10 bases in the middle. The CDR3 DNA follows: TGTGCCAGCAGCTTAGATGGGGGGCGCTATGGCTACACCTTC. It translates to CASSLDGGRYGYTF.

The rearrangement joins TRBV7-3 to TRBJ1-2, with 9 bases aligning to TRBD1. The V gene's germline CDR1 is SGHTA and CDR2 FQGTGA. The V segment lost 5 bases and the J segment 7 bases; nucleotides outside the gene matches: 5. This CDR3 is 13 amino acids long. Here the CDR3 reads CASSATGGSGYTF. The CDR3 bases are TGTGCCAGCAGCGCGACAGGGGGTAGTGGCTACACCTTC.

This rearrangement joins TRBV27 to TRBJ1-4; D unclear. The CDR3 extends over 15 amino acids. Per the germline V gene, CDR1 is MNHEY and CDR2 is SMNVEV (reference sequence). V was shortened by 6 bases and J by 5 bases, with 16 bases between the two germline ends. The CDR3 protein is CASSPRGRENEKLFF. The CDR3 DNA reads as TGTGCCAGCAGCCCCCGAGGCCGAGAGAATGAAAAACTGTTTTTT.

The genes are TRBV18 and TRBJ2-2; a possible D gene is TRBD2 (5 bases). Trimming shortened V by 3 bases and J by 4 bases, and 9 bases separated the two germline ends. From germline, CDR1 is KGHSH and CDR2 LQKENI. The CDR3 runs 14 residues. The CDR3 DNA reads as TGTGCCAGCTCACCCCGGGGTATCACCGGGGAGCTGTTTTTT. It codes for CASSPRGITGELFF.

The rearrangement joins TRBV5-1 to TRBJ1-1, with D maybe TRBD1 (5 bases). V lost 0 bases to trimming and J lost 0 bases, with 15 bases between them. The CDR3 is 17 residues long. Germline lookup yields CDR1 SGHRS and CDR2 YFSETQ. The CDR3 DNA reads as TGCGCCAGCAGCTTGGAGAGCTTGGGGCTCATGAACACTGAAGCTTTCTTT. As protein: CASSLESLGLMNTEAFF.

The rearrangement uses TRBV10-3 and TRBJ1-2; D is uncertain. This CDR3 has 13 amino acids. V was shortened by 3 bases and J by 3 bases, with 8 bases between the two germline ends. The germline CDR1 and CDR2 sequences are ENHRY and SYGVKD. The CDR3 region has the DNA TGTGCCATCAGTGAATGGGCCCACTATGGCTACACCTTC. This gives the protein CAISEWAHYGYTF.

The rearrangement joins TRBV7-9 to TRBJ1-1, with 7 bases that match TRBD1. Germline V lookup: CDR1 SEHNR, CDR2 FQNEAQ (reference sequence). The CDR3 totals 14 residues. The J segment lost 1 base and the V segment lost 5 bases, leaving 4 bases of the junction unmatched. Written as DNA, the CDR3 is TGTGCCAGCAGCCCCCAGGGGGGGAACACTGAAGCTTTCTTT. It is translated as CASSPQGGNTEAFF. The entire variable domain, with the rest obtained from reference TRBV7-9 and TRBJ1-1, is as follows: DTGVSQNPRHKITKRGQNVTFRCDPISEHNRLYWYRQTLGQGPEFLTYFQNEAQLEKSRLLSDRFSAERPKGSFSTLEIQRTEQGDSAMYLCASSPQGGNTEAFFGQGTRLTVV.